The rows below give T cell receptor beta chains drawn from one sample of a study of blood T cell repertoires in COVID-19. This table comes from immunoSEQ multiplex PCR, and its TCRdb copy is limited to in-frame clones, with some not included. Among 150,000 or so clones, approximately 82% were seen once, and the ten largest hold approximately 10%. The sequenced material came from peripheral blood. These receptors were obtained from a woman between 50 and 59 years old with acute or convalescent COVID-19. Each CDR3 is given with its conserved first and last residue. Each record gives: clone size, V gene, J gene, D gene, CDR3 protein, CDR3 DNA. D genes are given only for firm matches. A row's size may be missing; if present it is once, few, many or a size class.

abundance: -
v_gene: TRBV7-3
j_gene: TRBJ1-1
d_gene: -
CDR3aa: CASSLIESGEAFF
CDR3nt: TGTGCCAGCAGCTTAATTGAGTCGGGTGAAGCTTTCTTT

abundance: -
v_gene: TRBV27
j_gene: TRBJ1-5
d_gene: TRBD1
CDR3aa: CASRGGQGNQPQHF
CDR3nt: TGTGCCAGCAGGGGGGGACAGGGCAATCAGCCCCAGCATTTT

abundance: -
v_gene: TRBV19
j_gene: TRBJ1-2
d_gene: -
CDR3aa: CASQDRNYGYTF
CDR3nt: TGTGCCAGTCAAGACAGAAACTATGGCTACACCTTC

abundance: -
v_gene: TRBV2
j_gene: TRBJ1-5
d_gene: TRBD1
CDR3aa: CASSGQGGDQPQHF
CDR3nt: TGTGCCAGCAGTGGACAGGGGGGTGATCAGCCCCAGCATTTT

abundance: -
v_gene: TRBV5-6
j_gene: TRBJ2-1
d_gene: -
CDR3aa: CASILGTSGDEQFF
CDR3nt: TGTGCCAGCATCCTGGGGACTTCAGGCGATGAGCAGTTCTTC

abundance: -
v_gene: TRBV11-3
j_gene: TRBJ2-2
d_gene: -
CDR3aa: CASSLSANTGELFF
CDR3nt: TGTGCCAGCAGCTTAAGCGCGAACACCGGGGAGCTGTTTTTT

abundance: -
v_gene: TRBV6-5
j_gene: TRBJ2-1
d_gene: -
CDR3aa: CASSYEITYNEQFF
CDR3nt: TGTGCCAGCAGTTATGAGATCACCTACAATGAGCAGTTCTTC

abundance: few
v_gene: TRBV4-3
j_gene: TRBJ2-6
d_gene: TRBD2
CDR3aa: CASSQALAGTSGANVLTF
CDR3nt: TGCGCCAGCAGCCAAGCCCTAGCGGGGACCTCTGGGGCCAACGTCCTGACTTTC

abundance: -
v_gene: TRBV28
j_gene: TRBJ2-1
d_gene: TRBD2
CDR3aa: CASSFRLSGSALAGGSYEQFF
CDR3nt: TGTGCCAGCAGTTTCCGCCTCTCCGGCAGCGCACTAGCGGGAGGAAGTTATGAGCAGTTCTTC

abundance: -
v_gene: TRBV4-3
j_gene: TRBJ2-3
d_gene: -
CDR3aa: CASSQDGAGSPVTQYF
CDR3nt: TGCGCCAGCAGCCAAGACGGGGCGGGGTCCCCAGTCACGCAGTATTTT

abundance: -
v_gene: TRBV12-5
j_gene: TRBJ2-1
d_gene: -
CDR3aa: CASGLVVGGAVFF
CDR3nt: TGTGCTAGTGGTTTGGTAGTCGGCGGAGCGGTGTTCTTC

abundance: few
v_gene: TRBV25-1
j_gene: TRBJ2-2
d_gene: TRBD2
CDR3aa: CASSVLAGSTGELFF
CDR3nt: TGTGCCAGCAGTGTTCTAGCGGGATCAACCGGGGAGCTGTTTTTT

abundance: -
v_gene: TRBV7-2
j_gene: TRBJ2-7
d_gene: -
CDR3aa: CASSFGSFSYEQYF
CDR3nt: TGTGCCAGCAGCTTTGGCTCCTTCTCCTACGAGCAGTACTTC

abundance: once
v_gene: TRBV19
j_gene: TRBJ2-2
d_gene: TRBD1
CDR3aa: CASTTHEGQGGTGELFF
CDR3nt: TGTGCCAGTACCACACATGAGGGACAGGGAGGCACCGGGGAGCTGTTTTTT

abundance: once
v_gene: TRBV4-3
j_gene: TRBJ1-1
d_gene: TRBD1
CDR3aa: CASSQELIRDRINTEAFF
CDR3nt: TGCGCCAGCAGCCAAGAATTGATCAGGGACAGGATCAACACTGAAGCTTTCTTT

abundance: -
v_gene: TRBV19
j_gene: TRBJ1-2
d_gene: TRBD1
CDR3aa: CASSMVRGRRSGYTF
CDR3nt: TGTGCCAGTAGTATGGTCAGGGGGCGAAGAAGTGGCTACACCTTC

abundance: -
v_gene: TRBV7-2
j_gene: TRBJ1-6
d_gene: -
CDR3aa: CASSAIGLVSSYNSPLHF
CDR3nt: TGTGCCAGCAGCGCCATCGGACTTGTGAGCTCCTATAATTCACCCCTCCACTTT

abundance: -
v_gene: TRBV6-5
j_gene: TRBJ1-6
d_gene: -
CDR3aa: CASSSRTDNSPLHF
CDR3nt: TGTGCCAGCAGTTCGCGGACAGATAATTCACCCCTCCACTTT

abundance: -
v_gene: TRBV28
j_gene: TRBJ1-4
d_gene: TRBD1
CDR3aa: CASTIPPGGRGRSNEKLFF
CDR3nt: TGTGCCAGCACCATCCCCCCAGGGGGGCGAGGACGGAGTAATGAAAAACTGTTTTTT

abundance: once
v_gene: TRBV12-5
j_gene: TRBJ1-5
d_gene: TRBD1
CDR3aa: CASRPPGTGGQPQHF
CDR3nt: TGTGCTAGTAGACCCCCCGGGACAGGGGGTCAGCCCCAGCATTTT

abundance: -
v_gene: TRBV25-1
j_gene: TRBJ1-3
d_gene: TRBD1
CDR3aa: CASSEQGANGNTIYF
CDR3nt: TGTGCCAGCAGTGAACAGGGGGCAAATGGAAACACCATATATTTT

abundance: -
v_gene: TRBV19
j_gene: TRBJ2-1
d_gene: -
CDR3aa: CASSVTSYSEQFF
CDR3nt: TGTGCCAGTAGTGTGACTAGTTACAGTGAGCAGTTCTTC

abundance: -
v_gene: TRBV6-2/TRBV6-3
j_gene: TRBJ2-4
d_gene: -
CDR3aa: CASSYSSDIAKNIQYF
CDR3nt: TGTGCCAGCAGTTACTCGAGTGACATAGCCAAAAACATTCAGTACTTC

abundance: -
v_gene: TRBV18
j_gene: TRBJ1-2
d_gene: -
CDR3aa: CASSPPTRGRANYGYTF
CDR3nt: TGTGCCAGCTCACCTCCTACGCGGGGGAGGGCTAACTATGGCTACACCTTC

abundance: few
v_gene: TRBV5-1
j_gene: TRBJ2-2
d_gene: TRBD1
CDR3aa: CASAQGADGGELFF
CDR3nt: TGCGCCAGTGCCCAGGGGGCCGACGGCGGGGAGCTGTTTTTT

abundance: -
v_gene: TRBV5-1
j_gene: TRBJ2-7
d_gene: -
CDR3aa: CASSLASSPYEQYF
CDR3nt: TGCGCCAGCAGCTTGGCTTCAAGCCCCTACGAGCAGTACTTC

abundance: -
v_gene: TRBV29-1
j_gene: TRBJ2-1
d_gene: TRBD2
CDR3aa: CSGSGRKNEQFF
CDR3nt: TGCAGCGGTAGCGGGAGAAAGAATGAGCAGTTCTTC

abundance: -
v_gene: TRBV5-1
j_gene: TRBJ2-1
d_gene: -
CDR3aa: CASSLPGLYNEQFF
CDR3nt: TGCGCCAGCAGCTTACCGGGACTTTACAATGAGCAGTTCTTC

abundance: -
v_gene: TRBV24-1
j_gene: TRBJ2-1
d_gene: -
CDR3aa: CATSDLQRGQFF
CDR3nt: TGTGCCACCAGTGATTTGCAACGCGGGCAGTTCTTC

abundance: -
v_gene: TRBV5-1
j_gene: TRBJ2-7
d_gene: TRBD1
CDR3aa: CASSPRTGGGYEQYF
CDR3nt: TGCGCCAGCAGCCCGCGGACAGGGGGAGGTTACGAGCAGTACTTC

abundance: -
v_gene: TRBV9
j_gene: TRBJ2-1
d_gene: -
CDR3aa: CASSVVTRGEQFF
CDR3nt: TGTGCCAGCAGCGTAGTTACTAGAGGTGAGCAGTTCTTC

abundance: -
v_gene: TRBV5-1
j_gene: TRBJ1-2
d_gene: -
CDR3aa: CASSLWSDYGYTF
CDR3nt: TGCGCCAGCAGCTTGTGGTCGGACTATGGCTACACCTTC

abundance: -
v_gene: TRBV4-2
j_gene: TRBJ2-1
d_gene: -
CDR3aa: CASSRDSQDNEQFF
CDR3nt: TGTGCCAGCAGCCGGGACTCCCAAGACAATGAGCAGTTCTTC

abundance: once
v_gene: TRBV7-6
j_gene: TRBJ1-3
d_gene: -
CDR3aa: CASSLGAASGNTIYF
CDR3nt: TGTGCCAGCAGCTTAGGTGCGGCCTCTGGAAACACCATATATTTT

abundance: once
v_gene: TRBV5-1
j_gene: TRBJ2-2
d_gene: TRBD2
CDR3aa: CASSLNGLAGQTGTGELFF
CDR3nt: TGCGCCAGCAGCTTGAATGGACTAGCGGGTCAAACTGGCACCGGGGAGCTGTTTTTT

abundance: -
v_gene: TRBV3-1/TRBV3-2
j_gene: TRBJ2-5
d_gene: TRBD2
CDR3aa: CASSQDHVTSGTGGETQYF
CDR3nt: TGTGCCAGCAGCCAAGATCACGTGACTAGCGGGACTGGTGGGGAGACCCAGTACTTC

abundance: -
v_gene: TRBV7-9
j_gene: TRBJ1-5
d_gene: TRBD1
CDR3aa: CASSPGQGVESQHF
CDR3nt: TGTGCCAGCAGCCCTGGACAGGGGGTAGAGTCCCAGCATTTT

abundance: once
v_gene: TRBV5-8
j_gene: TRBJ1-1
d_gene: -
CDR3aa: CASSWGRSWAFF
CDR3nt: TGTGCCAGCAGCTGGGGGCGGTCATGGGCTTTCTTT

abundance: -
v_gene: TRBV4-3
j_gene: TRBJ2-7
d_gene: TRBD1
CDR3aa: CASSQEQGDNSYEQYF
CDR3nt: TGCGCCAGCAGCCAGGAACAGGGGGATAACTCCTACGAGCAGTACTTC

abundance: -
v_gene: TRBV19
j_gene: TRBJ1-5
d_gene: -
CDR3aa: CASKPIATGNQPQHF
CDR3nt: TGTGCCAGTAAGCCCATCGCAACAGGCAATCAGCCCCAGCATTTT

abundance: once
v_gene: TRBV4-1
j_gene: TRBJ2-3
d_gene: TRBD2
CDR3aa: CASSPGLARSDTQYF
CDR3nt: TGCGCCAGCAGCCCCGGACTAGCGCGGTCAGATACGCAGTATTTT

abundance: -
v_gene: TRBV11-2
j_gene: TRBJ2-5
d_gene: TRBD2
CDR3aa: CASNPRTSGGANETQYF
CDR3nt: TGTGCCAGCAACCCTCGGACTAGCGGGGGGGCTAATGAGACCCAGTACTTC

abundance: -
v_gene: TRBV29-1
j_gene: TRBJ2-3
d_gene: -
CDR3aa: CSVVVDSTDTQYF
CDR3nt: TGCAGCGTTGTGGTAGATAGCACAGATACGCAGTATTTT

abundance: -
v_gene: TRBV2
j_gene: TRBJ2-5
d_gene: TRBD2
CDR3aa: CASSENLAGGETQYF
CDR3nt: TGTGCCAGCAGTGAAAATCTAGCGGGTGGAGAGACCCAGTACTTC

abundance: -
v_gene: TRBV5-4
j_gene: TRBJ1-4
d_gene: -
CDR3aa: CASSLASREEEKLFF
CDR3nt: TGTGCCAGCAGCTTGGCGAGCAGGGAAGAAGAAAAACTGTTTTTT

abundance: -
v_gene: TRBV25-1
j_gene: TRBJ2-1
d_gene: TRBD2
CDR3aa: CASSGGTRKYNEQFF
CDR3nt: TGTGCCAGCAGTGGCGGGACTAGAAAATACAATGAGCAGTTCTTC

abundance: -
v_gene: TRBV9
j_gene: TRBJ1-4
d_gene: TRBD1
CDR3aa: CASSVGRGDRGYEKLFF
CDR3nt: TGTGCCAGCAGCGTAGGACGGGGGGACAGGGGATATGAAAAACTGTTTTTT

abundance: -
v_gene: TRBV29-1
j_gene: TRBJ2-2
d_gene: TRBD1
CDR3aa: CSVQGVQNTGELFF
CDR3nt: TGCAGCGTCCAGGGGGTACAGAACACCGGGGAGCTGTTTTTT

abundance: -
v_gene: TRBV4-3
j_gene: TRBJ1-2
d_gene: -
CDR3aa: CASSQDRTRVNYGYTF
CDR3nt: TGCGCCAGCAGCCAAGACAGGACGAGGGTTAACTATGGCTACACCTTC

abundance: -
v_gene: TRBV19
j_gene: TRBJ1-2
d_gene: -
CDR3aa: CASLNGAYNYGYTF
CDR3nt: TGTGCCAGTCTTAACGGAGCCTATAACTATGGCTACACCTTC

abundance: -
v_gene: TRBV9
j_gene: TRBJ1-2
d_gene: TRBD1
CDR3aa: CASSVEGRGSYTF
CDR3nt: TGTGCCAGCAGCGTAGAGGGCAGGGGGAGCTACACCTTC